The source of this TCR beta chain is a study of response to subunit inactivated influenza vaccine. TCRdb re-called the RT-PCR reads through MiXCR, storing one row per CDR3 protein. Among a few hundred thousand distinct CDR3 sequences listed, less than 15% were seen once. This clonotype has only a few counts. Its antigen is currently unknown. Whole-study findings and limits: Only a handful of new T cells, the authors suggested, are recruited with each seasonal influenza vaccination.

The receptor's source is a man aged 45 to 65 who received an inactivated influenza vaccine. Sequenced material: PBMCs from blood, taken 11 to 12 days after vaccination.

The DNA for the CDR3 is TGTGCCAGCAGCTTGGGGGCGACAGACCGCACAGATACGCAGTATTTT. It yields the protein CASSLGATDRTDTQYF. J is TRBJ2-3 and V is TRBV5-5, with TRBD1 as a possible D gene (5 bases). V was shortened by 0 bases and J by 1 base, with 12 bases between the two germline ends. The length of the CDR3 is 16 residues. Germline values: CDR1 SGHKS, CDR2 YYEKEE (reference sequence).